The source of this T cell receptor beta chain is a study of PD-1 blockade in classical Hodgkin lymphoma. Trimming pared 0 bases from V and 11 bases from J, leaving 13 bases between. From germline, CDR1 is MNHEY and CDR2 SVGAGI. This CDR3 has 13 amino acids. On this clone: Its antigen is unknown.

General study results and limits: Complete responders had baseline diversity similar to newly diagnosed patients. Patients who began taking nivolumab under 1 year after ASCT were left out. Possibly reflecting disease activity or prior therapy, repertoire differences have causes that remain undefined.

Every single patient, without exception, relapsed after autologous stem cell transplantation, and brentuximab vedotin exposure varied. TCRdb's table, derived via immunoSEQ multiplex PCR, lists solely in-frame clones and lacks some. The sample holds about 21,000 clones; roughly two thirds are singletons and the top ten take approximately 5.8%. The chain joins TRBV6-5 to TRBJ1-1; D may be TRBD1 (5 bases). The sample here was peripheral blood mononuclear cells (PBMCs), taken at baseline. The sequence was collected from a human donor with classical Hodgkin lymphoma. Here the CDR3 reads CASSYSTTGEAFF. The CDR3 region has the DNA TGTGCCAGCAGTTACTCGACCACAGGAGAGGCTTTCTTT.